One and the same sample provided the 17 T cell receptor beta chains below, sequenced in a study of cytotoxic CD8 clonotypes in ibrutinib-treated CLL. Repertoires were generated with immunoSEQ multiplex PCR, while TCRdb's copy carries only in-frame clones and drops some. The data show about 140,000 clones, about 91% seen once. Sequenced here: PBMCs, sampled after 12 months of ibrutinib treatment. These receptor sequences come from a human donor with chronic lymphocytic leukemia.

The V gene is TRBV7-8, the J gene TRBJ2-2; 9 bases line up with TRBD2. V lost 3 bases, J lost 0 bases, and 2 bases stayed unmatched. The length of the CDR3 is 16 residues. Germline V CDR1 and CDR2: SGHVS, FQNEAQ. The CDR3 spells CASSLASGTNTGELFF. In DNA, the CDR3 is TGTGCCAGCAGCTTGGCTAGCGGGACGAACACCGGGGAGCTGTTTTTT.

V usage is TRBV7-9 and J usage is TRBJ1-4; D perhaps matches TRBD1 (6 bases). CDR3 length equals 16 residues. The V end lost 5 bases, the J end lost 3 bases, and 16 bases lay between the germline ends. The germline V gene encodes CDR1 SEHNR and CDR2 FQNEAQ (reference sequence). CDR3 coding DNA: TGTGCCAGCAGCCCCAAATTACAGGGACCTAATGAAAAACTGTTTTTT. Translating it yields CASSPKLQGPNEKLFF.

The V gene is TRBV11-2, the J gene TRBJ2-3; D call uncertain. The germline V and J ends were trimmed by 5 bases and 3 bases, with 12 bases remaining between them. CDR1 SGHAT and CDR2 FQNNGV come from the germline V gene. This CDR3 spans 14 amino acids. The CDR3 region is CASSPVIFTDTQYF. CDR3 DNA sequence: TGTGCCAGCAGCCCCGTTATCTTTACAGATACGCAGTATTTT.

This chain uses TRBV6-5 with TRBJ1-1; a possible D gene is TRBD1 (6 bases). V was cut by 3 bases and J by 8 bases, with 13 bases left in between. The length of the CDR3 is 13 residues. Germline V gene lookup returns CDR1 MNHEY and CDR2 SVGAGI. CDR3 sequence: CASSYNGGAEAFF. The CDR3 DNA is TGTGCCAGCAGTTATAACGGGGGCGCGGAAGCTTTCTTT.

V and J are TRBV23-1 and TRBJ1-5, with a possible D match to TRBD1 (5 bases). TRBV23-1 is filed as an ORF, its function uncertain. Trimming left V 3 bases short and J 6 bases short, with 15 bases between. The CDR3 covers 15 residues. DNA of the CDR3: TGCGCCAGCAGTCAGGACACGGGGAAGGGTCAGCCCCAGCATTTT. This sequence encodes CASSQDTGKGQPQHF.

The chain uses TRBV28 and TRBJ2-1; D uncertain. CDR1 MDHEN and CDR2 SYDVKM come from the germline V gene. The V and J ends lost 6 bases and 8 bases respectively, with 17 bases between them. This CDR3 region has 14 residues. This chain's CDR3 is CASSTTPRSDEQFF. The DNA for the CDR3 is TGTGCCAGCAGCACGACGCCCCGGTCGGATGAGCAGTTCTTC. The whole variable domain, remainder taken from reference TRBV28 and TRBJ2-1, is DVKVTQSSRYLVKRTGEKVFLECVQDMDHENMFWYRQDPGLGLRLIYFSYDVKMKEKGDIPEGYSVSREKKERFSLILESASTNQTSMYLCASSTTPRSDEQFFGPGTRLTVL.

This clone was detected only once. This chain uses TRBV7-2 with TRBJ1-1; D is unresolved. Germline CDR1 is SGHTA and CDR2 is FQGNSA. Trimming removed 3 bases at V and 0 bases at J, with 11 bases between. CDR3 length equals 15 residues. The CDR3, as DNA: TGTGCCAGCAGCTTTCAGTTAAGAATGAACACTGAAGCTTTCTTT. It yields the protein CASSFQLRMNTEAFF.

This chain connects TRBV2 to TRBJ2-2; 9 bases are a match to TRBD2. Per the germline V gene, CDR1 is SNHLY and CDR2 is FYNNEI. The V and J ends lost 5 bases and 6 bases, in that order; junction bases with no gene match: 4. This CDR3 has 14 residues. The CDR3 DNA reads TGTGCCAGCAGTATTAGCGGGAGTTCCGGGGAGCTGTTTTTT. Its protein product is CASSISGSSGELFF.

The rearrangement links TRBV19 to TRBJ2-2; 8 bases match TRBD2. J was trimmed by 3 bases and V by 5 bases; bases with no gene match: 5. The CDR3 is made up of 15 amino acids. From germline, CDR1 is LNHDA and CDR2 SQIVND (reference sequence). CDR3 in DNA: TGTGCCAGTAGTGGCGGACTAGCACACACCGGGGAGCTGTTTTTT. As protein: CASSGGLAHTGELFF.

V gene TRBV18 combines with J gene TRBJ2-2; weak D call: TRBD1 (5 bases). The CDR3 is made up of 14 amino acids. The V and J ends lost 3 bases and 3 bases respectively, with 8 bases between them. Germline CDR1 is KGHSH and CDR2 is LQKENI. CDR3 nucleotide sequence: TGTGCCAGCTCACCCCTCAGGGACACCGGGGAGCTGTTTTTT. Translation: CASSPLRDTGELFF.

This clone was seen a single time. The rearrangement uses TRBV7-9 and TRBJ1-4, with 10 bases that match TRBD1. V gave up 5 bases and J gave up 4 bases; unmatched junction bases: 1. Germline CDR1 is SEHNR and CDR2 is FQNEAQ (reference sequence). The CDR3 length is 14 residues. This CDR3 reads CASSRTGGNEKLFF. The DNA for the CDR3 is TGTGCCAGCAGCCGGACAGGGGGTAATGAAAAACTGTTTTTT.

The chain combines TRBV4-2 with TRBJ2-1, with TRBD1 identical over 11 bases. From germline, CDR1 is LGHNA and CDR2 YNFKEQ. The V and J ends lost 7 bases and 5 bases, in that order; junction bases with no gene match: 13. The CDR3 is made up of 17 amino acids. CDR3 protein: CASTEYTGTGGNNEQFF. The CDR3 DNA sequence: TGTGCCAGCACCGAATACACCGGGACAGGGGGTAACAATGAGCAGTTCTTC.

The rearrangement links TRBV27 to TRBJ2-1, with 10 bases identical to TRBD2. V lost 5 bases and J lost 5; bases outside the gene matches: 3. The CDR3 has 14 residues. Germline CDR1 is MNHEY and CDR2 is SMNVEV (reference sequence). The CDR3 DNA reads TGTGCCAGCAGTCGACTAGCGGGCGACAATGAGCAGTTCTTC. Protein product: CASSRLAGDNEQFF.

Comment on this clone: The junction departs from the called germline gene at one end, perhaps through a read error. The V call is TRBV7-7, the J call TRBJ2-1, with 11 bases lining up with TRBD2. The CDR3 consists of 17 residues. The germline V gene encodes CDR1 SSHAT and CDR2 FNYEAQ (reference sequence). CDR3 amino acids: CASSLGTSGSPDNEQFF. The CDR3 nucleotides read TGTGCTAGCAGCTTAGGAACTAGCGGGAGCCCGGACAATGAGCAGTTCTTC.

The CDR3 DNA is TGTGCCAGCAGCGTAGCACGGTCCTCTGGGGCCAACGTCCTGACTTTC. Its protein is CASSVARSSGANVLTF. The rearrangement links TRBV9 to TRBJ2-6; D ambiguous. Trimming removed 0 bases at V and 0 bases at J, with 7 bases between. The germline V gene has CDR1 SGDLS and CDR2 YYNGEE. This CDR3 is 16 amino acids long.

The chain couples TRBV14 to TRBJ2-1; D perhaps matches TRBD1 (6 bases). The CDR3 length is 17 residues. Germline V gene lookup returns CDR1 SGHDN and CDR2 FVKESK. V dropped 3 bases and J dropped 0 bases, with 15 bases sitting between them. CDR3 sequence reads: CASSHPRTASSYNEQFF. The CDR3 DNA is TGTGCCAGCAGCCACCCCCGGACAGCTAGCTCCTACAATGAGCAGTTCTTC.

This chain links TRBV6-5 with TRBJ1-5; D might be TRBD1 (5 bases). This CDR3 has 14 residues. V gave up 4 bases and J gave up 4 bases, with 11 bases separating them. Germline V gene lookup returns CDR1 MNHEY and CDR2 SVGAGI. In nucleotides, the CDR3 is TGTGCCAGCAGTTTTGACAGCTCTAATCAGCCCCAGCATTTT. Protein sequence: CASSFDSSNQPQHF.